This TCR beta chain originates from a study of CD8 T cells in ankylosing spondylitis. V was pared by 8 bases and J by 4 bases, with 21 bases between. The germline CDR1 and CDR2 sequences are KGHSH and LQKENI. The CDR3 length is 16 residues. Via MiXCR, TCRdb re-called the 5' RACE reads, giving one row per CDR3 protein. The table includes some 800,000 distinct CDR3 sequences, 12% detected once. Study outcomes and limitations: A TCR beta motif of about eight highly homologous variants appeared characteristic of ankylosing spondylitis blood.

Comments on this clonotype: Its antigen is as yet unknown.

Sequenced sample: blood, either unsorted or a sorted T cell fraction (not recorded which). The receptor's source is a male donor with ankylosing spondylitis. This chain links TRBV18 with TRBJ2-1; D possibly corresponds to TRBD2 (8 bases). CDR3 region: CASVDRAGGRYNEQFF. The CDR3 nucleotides are TGTGCCAGCGTTGACAGGGCGGGAGGCCGGTACAATGAGCAGTTCTTC.